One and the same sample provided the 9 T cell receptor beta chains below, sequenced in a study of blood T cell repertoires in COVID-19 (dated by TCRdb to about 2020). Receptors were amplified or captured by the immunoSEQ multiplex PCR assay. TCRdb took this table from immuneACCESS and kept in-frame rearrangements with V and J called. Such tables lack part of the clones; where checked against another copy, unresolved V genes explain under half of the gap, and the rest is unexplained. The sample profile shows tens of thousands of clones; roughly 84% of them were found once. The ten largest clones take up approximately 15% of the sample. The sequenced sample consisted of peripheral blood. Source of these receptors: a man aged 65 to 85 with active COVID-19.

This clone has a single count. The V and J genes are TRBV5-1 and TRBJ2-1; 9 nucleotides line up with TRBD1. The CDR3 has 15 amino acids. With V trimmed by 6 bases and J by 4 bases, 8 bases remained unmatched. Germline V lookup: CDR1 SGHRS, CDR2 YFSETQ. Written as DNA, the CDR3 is TGCGCCAGCAAGACCCGGGACAGGGATTACAATGAGCAGTTCTTC. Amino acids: CASKTRDRDYNEQFF. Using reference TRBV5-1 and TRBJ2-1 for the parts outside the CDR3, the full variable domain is KAGVTQTPRYLIKTRGQQVTLSCSPISGHRSVSWYQQTPGQGLQFLFEYFSETQRNKGNFPGRFSGRQFSNSRSEMNVSTLELGDSALYLCASKTRDRDYNEQFFGPGTRLTVL.

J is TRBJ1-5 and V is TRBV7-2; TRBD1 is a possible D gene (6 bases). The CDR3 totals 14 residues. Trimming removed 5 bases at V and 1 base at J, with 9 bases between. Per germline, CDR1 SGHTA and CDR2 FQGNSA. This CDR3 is CASSGDRSNQPQHF. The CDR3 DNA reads TGTGCCAGCAGCGGAGACAGGAGCAATCAGCCCCAGCATTTT.

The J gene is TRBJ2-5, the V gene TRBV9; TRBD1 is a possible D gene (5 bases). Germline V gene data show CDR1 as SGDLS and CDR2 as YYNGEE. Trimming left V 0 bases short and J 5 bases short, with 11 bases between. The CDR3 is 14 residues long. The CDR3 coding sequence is TGTGCCAGCAGCGTAGACCCAGGGCGGGAGACCCAGTACTTC. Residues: CASSVDPGRETQYF.

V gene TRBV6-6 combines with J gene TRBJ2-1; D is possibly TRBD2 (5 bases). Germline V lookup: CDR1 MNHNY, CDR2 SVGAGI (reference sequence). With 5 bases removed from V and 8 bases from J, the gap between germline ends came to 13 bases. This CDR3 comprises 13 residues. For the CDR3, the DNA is TGTGCCAGCAGTGTGGCTTTGGGAGATGAGCAGTTCTTC. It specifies CASSVALGDEQFF.

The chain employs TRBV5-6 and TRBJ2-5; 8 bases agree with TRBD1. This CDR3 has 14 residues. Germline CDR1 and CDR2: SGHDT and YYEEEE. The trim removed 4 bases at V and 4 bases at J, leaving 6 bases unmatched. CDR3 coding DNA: TGTGCCAGCAGCCGAGGACAGGGAGGAGAGACCCAGTACTTC. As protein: CASSRGQGGETQYF. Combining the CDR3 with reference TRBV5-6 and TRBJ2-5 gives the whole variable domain DAGVTQSPTHLIKTRGQQVTLRCSPKSGHDTVSWYQQALGQGPQFIFQYYEEEERQRGNFPDRFSGHQFPNYSSELNVNALLLGDSALYLCASSRGQGGETQYFGPGTRLLVL.

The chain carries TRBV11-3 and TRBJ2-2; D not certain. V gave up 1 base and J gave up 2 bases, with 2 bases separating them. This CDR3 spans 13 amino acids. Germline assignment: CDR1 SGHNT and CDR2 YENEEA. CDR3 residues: CASSLVNTGELFF. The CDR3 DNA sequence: TGTGCCAGCAGCTTAGTAAACACCGGGGAGCTGTTTTTT.

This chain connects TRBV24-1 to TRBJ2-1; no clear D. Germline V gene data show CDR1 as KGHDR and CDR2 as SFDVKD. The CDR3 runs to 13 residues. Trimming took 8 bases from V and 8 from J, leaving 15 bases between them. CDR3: CATTSGSIHEQFF. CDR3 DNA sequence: TGTGCCACCACGTCGGGTAGCATCCATGAGCAGTTCTTC.

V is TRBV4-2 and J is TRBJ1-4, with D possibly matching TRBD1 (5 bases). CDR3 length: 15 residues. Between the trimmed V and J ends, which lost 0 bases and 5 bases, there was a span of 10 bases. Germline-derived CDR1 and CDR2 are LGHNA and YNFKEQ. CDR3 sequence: CASSQDQGGNEKLFF. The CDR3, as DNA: TGTGCCAGCAGCCAAGATCAGGGAGGAAATGAAAAACTGTTTTTT.

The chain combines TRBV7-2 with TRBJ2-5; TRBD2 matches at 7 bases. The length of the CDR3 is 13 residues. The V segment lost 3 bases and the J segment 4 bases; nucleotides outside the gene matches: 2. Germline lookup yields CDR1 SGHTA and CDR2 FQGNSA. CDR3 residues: CASSFGGGETQYF. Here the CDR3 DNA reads TGTGCCAGCAGCTTTGGGGGGGGAGAGACCCAGTACTTC.